The next 29 T cell receptor beta chains were all read from a single sample in a study of cytomegalovirus exposure and HLA in healthy donors. The PCR had 60 Vbeta and 13 Jbeta primers. Assay used: immunoSEQ multiplex PCR; TCRdb lists only in-frame clones, some missing. In the table there are about 130,000 clones, 74% of which are singletons. The material sequenced was PBMCs. The origin of the receptors is a man aged 18 to 30 in good health and CMV-seropositive.

The chain recombines TRBV27 with TRBJ2-5; TRBD1 might be the D (7 bases). The V gene's germline CDR1 is MNHEY and CDR2 SMNVEV (reference sequence). The CDR3 consists of 14 residues. V was clipped by 3 bases and J by 5 bases, with 13 bases between them. CDR3 region: CASSLVPGGETQYF. For the CDR3, the DNA is TGTGCCAGCAGTTTGGTCCCAGGGGGGGAGACCCAGTACTTC.

The rearrangement joins TRBV28 to TRBJ2-1; D gene ambiguous. The CDR3 runs 15 residues. Germline V gives CDR1 MDHEN, CDR2 SYDVKM. The germline V and J ends were trimmed by 4 bases and 0 bases, with 10 bases remaining between them. Here the CDR3 reads CASSWLVSSYNEQFF. CDR3 coding DNA: TGTGCCAGCAGTTGGCTGGTCAGCTCCTACAATGAGCAGTTCTTC.

This clone was detected a few times. The rearrangement links TRBV9 to TRBJ1-1, with 12 bases that match TRBD1. In germline, CDR1 is SGDLS, CDR2 YYNGEE. The CDR3 spans 16 residues. J gave up 3 bases and V 4 bases, and 7 bases lay outside the gene matches. The CDR3 bases are TGTGCCAGCAGCTCTAGGGGGACAGGGGGCGACACTGAAGCTTTCTTT. It translates to CASSSRGTGGDTEAFF. Looking up the rest from reference TRBV9 and TRBJ1-1 gives the full variable domain: DSGVTQTPKHLITATGQRVTLRCSPRSGDLSVYWYQQSLDQGLQFLIQYYNGEERAKGNILERFSAQQFPDLHSELNLSSLELGDSALYFCASSSRGTGGDTEAFFGQGTRLTVV.

This sequence joins TRBV19 and TRBJ1-2; D not certain. The germline V and J ends were trimmed by 7 bases and 6 bases, with 12 bases remaining between them. Germline V gives CDR1 LNHDA, CDR2 SQIVND (reference sequence). The CDR3 extends over 12 amino acids. CDR3 bases: TGTGCCAGTACCGACGGAGCCAATGGCTACACCTTC. The encoded protein is CASTDGANGYTF. Looking up the rest from reference TRBV19 and TRBJ1-2 gives the full variable domain: DGGITQSPKYLFRKEGQNVTLSCEQNLNHDAMYWYRQDPGQGLRLIYYSQIVNDFQKGDIAEGYSVSREKKESFPLTVTSAQKNPTAFYLCASTDGANGYTFGSGTRLTVV.

The chain combines TRBV28 with TRBJ2-7, with TRBD2 matching 10 bases. The length of the CDR3 is 16 residues. From germline, CDR1 is MDHEN and CDR2 SYDVKM. V lost 3 bases and J lost 0; bases outside the gene matches: 5. The CDR3 is CASSFLGLATSYEQYF. The CDR3 nucleotides read TGTGCCAGCAGTTTTTTGGGACTAGCGACCTCCTACGAGCAGTACTTC. The full variable domain, its missing parts supplied by reference TRBV28 and TRBJ2-7, is DVKVTQSSRYLVKRTGEKVFLECVQDMDHENMFWYRQDPGLGLRLIYFSYDVKMKEKGDIPEGYSVSREKKERFSLILESASTNQTSMYLCASSFLGLATSYEQYFGPGTRLTVT.

This chain uses TRBV5-8 with TRBJ1-3; D unclear. CDR1 SGHTS and CDR2 YDEGEE come from the germline V gene. V lost 5 bases to trimming and J lost 3 bases, with 15 bases between them. The CDR3 covers 15 residues. As DNA, the CDR3 is TGTGCCAGCAGTCTTGGAGCACTGTTTGGAAACACCATATATTTT. Protein: CASSLGALFGNTIYF.

The chain employs TRBV4-3 and TRBJ2-1; D gene uncertain. CDR3 length equals 16 residues. Germline values: CDR1 LGHNA, CDR2 YSLEER. Trimming stripped 4 bases from V and 3 bases from J, with 16 bases between. CDR3 sequence (DNA): TGCGCCAGCAGCCGACAATCTCTTGACATCTACAATGAGCAGTTCTTC. Amino acid sequence: CASSRQSLDIYNEQFF.

The CDR3 sequence: CASSPSGGMSGNEQFF. As DNA, the CDR3 is TGTGCCAGCAGCCCCTCAGGGGGAATGTCTGGCAATGAGCAGTTCTTC. The rearrangement links TRBV4-2 to TRBJ2-1, with TRBD1 identical over 7 bases. Germline-derived CDR1 and CDR2 are LGHNA and YNFKEQ. CDR3 length equals 16 residues. The junction had 12 bases not matched to a gene; V was cut back by 4 bases and J by 6 bases.

The CDR3 sequence is CASSSSTGYNEQFF. Written as DNA, the CDR3 is TGTGCCAGCAGTTCATCGACAGGGTACAATGAGCAGTTCTTC. The chain couples TRBV28 to TRBJ2-1; TRBD1 aligns across 7 bases. The CDR3 consists of 14 residues. Losses at the gene ends were 4 bases for V and 4 bases for J; bases not matched to a gene: 4. Looked up from germline, CDR1 is MDHEN and CDR2 is SYDVKM.

This chain links TRBV10-3 with TRBJ1-2, with unresolved D. The germline V gene encodes CDR1 ENHRY and CDR2 SYGVKD. Trimming cost V 4 bases and J 4 bases, with 16 bases left between them. This CDR3 spans 15 amino acids. CDR3 in DNA: TGTGCCATCAGTGGAGGCCGCGGCTTAGTCTATGGCTACACCTTC. It encodes CAISGGRGLVYGYTF.

V gene TRBV4-1 combines with J gene TRBJ1-2; 9 nucleotides match TRBD1. The V gene end was trimmed by 7 bases and the J gene end by 2 bases; junction bases not matched to a gene: 5. The CDR3 runs 14 residues. CDR1 is MGHRA, CDR2 YSYEKL, per germline. For the CDR3, the DNA is TGCGCCAGCACCTCTGACAGGGGGAACTATGGCTACACCTTC. As protein: CASTSDRGNYGYTF.

This sequence joins TRBV5-1 and TRBJ2-3; D gene uncertain. The CDR3 spans 14 residues. The V gene lost 3 bases and the J gene lost 0 bases, with 8 bases spanning the gap. From germline, CDR1 is SGHRS and CDR2 YFSETQ. The CDR3 here is CASSSPTSTDTQYF. The CDR3 DNA follows: TGCGCCAGCAGCTCACCCACTAGCACAGATACGCAGTATTTT.

In this sample, this clone turned up once. This chain connects TRBV5-1 to TRBJ2-7; tentatively, D is TRBD1 (5 bases). V lost 2 bases and J lost 1, with 13 bases in between. There are 15 residues in the CDR3. From germline, CDR1 is SGHRS and CDR2 YFSETQ. CDR3 sequence: CASSFWSQGSYEQYF. The DNA for the CDR3 is TGCGCCAGCAGCTTTTGGTCCCAGGGATCCTACGAGCAGTACTTC. The full variable domain, completed using reference TRBV5-1 and TRBJ2-7, is KAGVTQTPRYLIKTRGQQVTLSCSPISGHRSVSWYQQTPGQGLQFLFEYFSETQRNKGNFPGRFSGRQFSNSRSEMNVSTLELGDSALYLCASSFWSQGSYEQYFGPGTRLTVT.

V and J are TRBV18 and TRBJ1-2; D is uncertain. The V end was cut by 6 bases, the J end by 1 base, with 12 bases between. This CDR3 region has 14 residues. Germline CDR1 KGHSH, CDR2 LQKENI. CDR3 coding DNA: TGTGCCAGCTCCCTAACCCGGGATAACTATGGCTACACCTTC. It encodes CASSLTRDNYGYTF.

The chain recombines TRBV6-1 with TRBJ2-1; 13 bases align to TRBD2. The CDR3 covers 14 residues. CDR1 is MNHNS and CDR2 is SASEGT in the germline V gene. The V gene end was trimmed by 7 bases and the J gene end by 10 bases; junction bases not matched to a gene: 7. CDR3 in DNA: TGTGCCAGCACCGGACTAGCGGGAGCCCACGAGCAGTTCTTC. This codes for CASTGLAGAHEQFF.

This clone was detected once. The chain combines TRBV28 with TRBJ1-6; 10 bases agree with TRBD1. Germline trimming cut 6 bases from V and 10 bases from J; bases unmatched to any gene: 9. Germline CDR1 MDHEN, CDR2 SYDVKM. The CDR3 loop spans 15 amino acids. CDR3 protein: CASSWGQGHSSPLHF. The CDR3 DNA reads TGTGCCAGCAGCTGGGGACAGGGGCATTCATCACCCCTCCACTTT. The whole variable domain, filled in from reference TRBV28 and TRBJ1-6, reads DVKVTQSSRYLVKRTGEKVFLECVQDMDHENMFWYRQDPGLGLRLIYFSYDVKMKEKGDIPEGYSVSREKKERFSLILESASTNQTSMYLCASSWGQGHSSPLHFGNGTRLTVT.

This rearrangement joins TRBV6-4 to TRBJ2-3; 9 nucleotides match TRBD2. This CDR3 is 17 amino acids long. V was clipped by 2 bases and J by 1 base; unmatched bases: 7. Per the germline V gene, CDR1 is MRHNA and CDR2 is SNTAGT. The CDR3 is CASSDTILAGGTDTQYF. In DNA, the CDR3 is TGTGCCAGCAGTGACACCATTTTAGCGGGAGGCACAGATACGCAGTATTTT.

The V call is TRBV19, the J call TRBJ1-2; 7 positions agree with TRBD1. The CDR3 is 16 residues long. J was trimmed by 3 bases and V by 4 bases; bases with no gene match: 11. Germline CDR1 is LNHDA and CDR2 is SQIVND (reference sequence). The DNA of the CDR3 is TGTGCCAGTAGTACCCCCGGGACAGATCCTGACTATGGCTACACCTTC. It yields the protein CASSTPGTDPDYGYTF. Full variable domain (outside the CDR3, taken from reference TRBV19 and TRBJ1-2): DGGITQSPKYLFRKEGQNVTLSCEQNLNHDAMYWYRQDPGQGLRLIYYSQIVNDFQKGDIAEGYSVSREKKESFPLTVTSAQKNPTAFYLCASSTPGTDPDYGYTFGSGTRLTVV.

This chain joins TRBV6-5 and TRBJ1-4; no reliable D call. Per germline, CDR1 MNHEY and CDR2 SVGAGI. Trimming cost V 6 bases and J 7 bases, with 9 bases left between them. The CDR3 runs to 12 residues. In DNA form, the CDR3 reads TGTGCCAGCAGCCGAGATCGTGAAAAACTGTTTTTT. This codes for CASSRDREKLFF.

For the CDR3, the DNA is TGTGCCAGCAATGGACAGGCCGCCTCCTATGGCTACACCTTC. Translating it yields CASNGQAASYGYTF. V is TRBV9 and J is TRBJ1-2; 7 nucleotides agree with TRBD1. After removal of 6 bases from V and 4 bases from J, the junction contained 9 bases not matched to a gene. The CDR3 has 14 residues. The germline V gene has CDR1 SGDLS and CDR2 YYNGEE.

This clone was observed a handful of times. The gene calls are TRBV7-9 and TRBJ2-5; 8 bases agree with TRBD2. The J call may be wrong; the DNA end is better matched by TRBJ2-7. The CDR3 extends over 14 amino acids. The germline V gene encodes CDR1 SEHNR and CDR2 FQNEAQ (reference sequence). This chain's CDR3 is CASSPAGGSYEQYF. CDR3 in DNA: TGTGCCAGCAGCCCCGCGGGGGGCTCCTACGAGCAGTACTTC.

V gene TRBV10-1 combines with J gene TRBJ1-1; 9 bases line up with TRBD1. The germline V gene encodes CDR1 WNHNN and CDR2 SYGVQD (reference sequence). The CDR3 is 13 amino acids. Trimming cost V 8 bases and J 4 bases; bases outside gene matches: 5. DNA of the CDR3: TGCGCCAGCGGGACAGGGATTGGCACTGAAGCTTTCTTT. Encoded protein: CASGTGIGTEAFF.

This clone has a handful of counts. The rearrangement joins TRBV19 to TRBJ1-1; 10 nucleotides agree with TRBD1. Germline CDR1 is LNHDA and CDR2 is SQIVND (reference sequence). The CDR3 is 15 residues long. V lost 6 bases to trimming and J lost 4 bases; unmatched junction nucleotides: 8. The CDR3: CASRGTGQGTTEAFF. The CDR3 DNA is TGTGCCAGTAGGGGAACGGGACAGGGGACCACTGAAGCTTTCTTT.

The chain couples TRBV10-2 to TRBJ1-5; no clear D gene. V was clipped by 1 base and J by 7 bases, with 14 bases between them. Per germline, CDR1 WSHSY and CDR2 SAAADI. CDR3 length: 15 residues. The CDR3: CASSEFRVPPQPQHF. In nucleotides, the CDR3 is TGCGCCAGCAGTGAGTTCCGGGTCCCTCCCCAGCCCCAGCATTTT.

This clone showed up just once. V gene TRBV7-6 combines with J gene TRBJ2-5, with a tentative D call TRBD1 (5 bases). Looked up from germline, CDR1 is SGHVS and CDR2 is FNYEAQ. The CDR3 consists of 14 residues. V gave up 6 bases and J gave up 4 bases, with 15 bases separating them. The CDR3 coding sequence is TGTGCCAGCAGTCGACAGAGAGTAGGAGAGACCCAGTACTTC. The encoded protein is CASSRQRVGETQYF.

The chain links TRBV7-2 to TRBJ1-5; D gene unclear. The CDR3 is made up of 13 amino acids. Looked up from germline, CDR1 is SGHTA and CDR2 is FQGNSA. V dropped 2 bases and J dropped 0 bases, with 2 bases sitting between them. CDR3 residues: CASSLHSNQPQHF. The DNA for the CDR3 is TGTGCCAGCAGCTTACATAGCAATCAGCCCCAGCATTTT.

This sequence joins TRBV6-5 and TRBJ2-7, with 10 bases that match TRBD2. CDR3 length: 14 amino acids. V was pared by 9 bases and J by 1 base, with 6 bases of the junction left unmatched. The germline gives CDR1 MNHEY, CDR2 SVGAGI. The CDR3 region has the DNA TGTGCCAGTATGAGCGGGGGGGAATCCTACGAGCAGTACTTC. Its protein product is CASMSGGESYEQYF.

This clone was detected only a few times. The rearrangement joins TRBV11-3 to TRBJ2-1; no reliable D call. V gave up 0 bases and J gave up 7 bases, with 10 bases separating them. The CDR3 is 14 residues long. Looked up from germline, CDR1 is SGHNT and CDR2 is YENEEA. CDR3 protein: CASSLDQHSNEQFF. The CDR3 DNA is TGTGCCAGCAGCTTAGACCAGCACAGTAATGAGCAGTTCTTC. Looking up the rest from reference TRBV11-3 and TRBJ2-1 gives the full variable domain: EAGVVQSPRYKIIEKKQPVAFWCNPISGHNTLYWYLQNLGQGPELLIRYENEEAVDDSQLPKDRFSAERLKGVDSTLKIQPAELGDSAVYLCASSLDQHSNEQFFGPGTRLTVL.

The V call is TRBV28, the J call TRBJ2-4; TRBD2 agrees at 7 bases. This CDR3 is 16 amino acids long. CDR1 is MDHEN and CDR2 is SYDVKM in the germline V gene. The trim removed 2 bases at V and 9 bases at J, leaving 13 bases unmatched. Here the CDR3 DNA reads TGTGCCAGCAGTTTACCCAGAGCGGGACTTAAGGGCATTCAGTACTTC. Its translation: CASSLPRAGLKGIQYF.